The 13 T cell receptor beta chains below were found in one sample sequenced in a study of CD4 T cells in relation to SARS-CoV-2 and coronaviruses. CD4+ T cells from unexposed donors were obtained before the COVID-19 pandemic (2011-2018). The cells were cultured for about 10 days before CD4+ T cells were isolated. Their cognate antigens are unknown. TCRdb's copy holds only in-frame clones and misses some; the assay was immunoSEQ multiplex PCR. The data show about 16,000 clones, with approximately 80% seen just once and less than 20% held by the top ten. Material: CD4+ T cells from PBMCs, cultured in vitro. These receptors came from a human donor in good health.

The rearrangement uses TRBV5-4 and TRBJ2-5; maybe TRBD2 (6 bases). The CDR3 sequence is 12 residues long. Trimming removed 4 bases at V and 3 bases at J, with 7 bases between. The germline CDR1 and CDR2 sequences are SGHNT and YYREEE (reference sequence). In nucleotides, the CDR3 is TGTGCCAGCAGCCGGGGGAAAGAGACCCAGTACTTC. It codes for CASSRGKETQYF.

The chain links TRBV5-1 to TRBJ1-1; perhaps TRBD1 as D (5 bases). V gave up 2 bases and J gave up 2 bases, with 10 bases separating them. CDR1 and CDR2 (germline): SGHRS, YFSETQ. The CDR3 spans 14 residues. CDR3 residues: CASSLEGANTEAFF. CDR3 DNA: TGCGCCAGCAGCTTAGAAGGGGCAAACACTGAAGCTTTCTTT. Full variable domain (missing parts from reference TRBV5-1 and TRBJ1-1): KAGVTQTPRYLIKTRGQQVTLSCSPISGHRSVSWYQQTPGQGLQFLFEYFSETQRNKGNFPGRFSGRQFSNSRSEMNVSTLELGDSALYLCASSLEGANTEAFFGQGTRLTVV.

The V call is TRBV7-9, the J call TRBJ2-1, with TRBD2 matching over 12 bases. The J segment lost 15 bases and the V segment lost 1 base, leaving 7 bases of the junction unmatched. CDR1 SEHNR and CDR2 FQNEAQ come from the germline V gene (reference sequence). This CDR3 comprises 14 residues. DNA for the CDR3: TGTGCCAGCAGCTTAGAACTAGCGGGAGGCCTACCGTTCTTC. Its translation: CASSLELAGGLPFF.

V is TRBV5-6 and J is TRBJ1-2; D is ambiguous. Trimming cost V 9 bases and J 0 bases, with 15 bases left between them. The CDR3 is made up of 14 amino acids. Germline V gives CDR1 SGHDT, CDR2 YYEEEE. CDR3 in amino acids: CAIHNRNSNYGYTF. The DNA of the CDR3 is TGTGCCATCCATAATCGCAACTCTAACTATGGCTACACCTTC.

The chain is built from TRBV11-2 and TRBJ2-7; 8 nucleotides match TRBD1. CDR1 and CDR2 (germline): SGHAT, FQNNGV. J lost 4 bases, V lost 4 bases, and 6 bases had no gene match. The CDR3 extends over 14 amino acids. CDR3 loop: CASSSGQGWYEQYF. For the CDR3, the DNA is TGTGCCAGCAGCTCCGGACAGGGCTGGTACGAGCAGTACTTC.

This chain connects TRBV5-6 to TRBJ2-5; D perhaps matches TRBD2 (5 bases). Germline V gene sequence: CDR1 SGHDT, CDR2 YYEEEE. V was cut by 3 bases and J by 5 bases, with 14 bases left in between. This CDR3 is built from 14 residues. Here the CDR3 reads CASSSRGEEETQYF. As DNA, the CDR3 is TGTGCCAGCAGCTCCCGGGGTGAGGAGGAGACCCAGTACTTC.

The genes are TRBV18 and TRBJ1-1; TRBD1 might be the D (6 bases). V was cut by 1 base and J by 4 bases, with 10 bases left in between. This CDR3 contains 14 residues. Germline lookup yields CDR1 KGHSH and CDR2 LQKENI. CDR3 DNA sequence: TGTGCCAGCTCACCACAACAGGGAAGCACTGAAGCTTTCTTT. It translates to CASSPQQGSTEAFF.

This rearrangement joins TRBV11-2 to TRBJ2-1; TRBD1 matches at 7 bases. With V trimmed by 5 bases and J by 2 bases, 9 bases remained unmatched. CDR1 and CDR2 from the germline V gene are SGHAT and FQNNGV. The CDR3 covers 16 residues. In nucleotides, the CDR3 is TGTGCCAGCAGCCCGCGAGACAGGGAAGCCTACAATGAGCAGTTCTTC. Residues: CASSPRDREAYNEQFF.

This chain connects TRBV4-2 to TRBJ2-7; 10 bases match TRBD2. Germline V gives CDR1 LGHNA, CDR2 YNFKEQ. Germline trimming cut 1 base from V and 4 bases from J; bases unmatched to any gene: 4. This CDR3 spans 15 amino acids. The CDR3 loop reads CASSQVGTSVYEQYF. The DNA of the CDR3 is TGTGCCAGCAGCCAAGTCGGGACTAGCGTGTACGAGCAGTACTTC.

J is TRBJ2-3 and V is TRBV7-6; perhaps TRBD2 as D (6 bases). Germline CDR1 reads SGHVS; CDR2 reads FNYEAQ. The V end lost 5 bases, the J end lost 1 base, and 13 bases lay between the germline ends. There are 15 residues in the CDR3. The chain's CDR3 is CASSLVSSGTDTQYF. DNA of the CDR3: TGTGCCAGCAGCCTCGTTTCTAGCGGCACAGATACGCAGTATTTT.

The rearrangement uses TRBV10-1 and TRBJ2-5; no clear D. Germline V lookup: CDR1 WNHNN, CDR2 SYGVQD (reference sequence). There are 13 residues in the CDR3. Trimming cost V 10 bases and J 0 bases, with 12 bases left between them. CDR3 DNA: TGCGCCACGGACGCAATCTACCAAGAGACCCAGTACTTC. Protein sequence: CATDAIYQETQYF.

V usage is TRBV11-2 and J usage is TRBJ1-1; the D gene is possibly TRBD1 (5 bases). The V gene lost 1 base and the J gene lost 3 bases, with 15 bases spanning the gap. CDR3 length: 16 residues. The germline V gene encodes CDR1 SGHAT and CDR2 FQNNGV. The CDR3 region is CASSLAKGTHYTEAFF. CDR3 DNA: TGTGCCAGCAGCTTAGCCAAAGGGACCCACTACACTGAAGCTTTCTTT.

The gene calls are TRBV18 and TRBJ2-2; 9 bases are a match to TRBD2. CDR1 KGHSH and CDR2 LQKENI come from the germline V gene. V lost 6 bases, J lost 2 bases, and 4 bases stayed unmatched. The CDR3 contains 15 residues. The CDR3 DNA reads as TGTGCCAGCTCTCGACTAGCGGTAAACACCGGGGAGCTGTTTTTT. Translation: CASSRLAVNTGELFF.